This record concerns one TCR beta chain sequence. How the authors handled the data: Cell counts per sample came from amplifying reference gene primers. Assay: immunoSEQ multiplex PCR; the TCRdb copy retains only in-frame clones and omits some. V and J calls plus clone size are reproduced from that table; the DNA served to infer D and trimming. This table has about 59,000 clones, 91% appearing once. The data were obtained in a study of blood T cell repertoires in COVID-19. Across the whole study: The study drew acute and convalescent COVID-19 samples from the United States, Italy and Spain. Sources were T cells, B-cell-depleted T cells, or PBMCs; the material itself was cDNA or gDNA.

The germline gives CDR1 SGHRS, CDR2 YFSETQ. The ends lost 2 bases at V and 0 bases at J; junction bases unmatched: 8. This CDR3 is 18 amino acids long. Sequencing was performed on peripheral blood. This sequence originates from a human donor in a cohort sampled during active COVID-19. The chain uses TRBV5-1 and TRBJ2-6; 7 positions match TRBD1. CDR3 nucleotide sequence: TGCGCCAGCAGCTTAGTAGGGGGCATTAGCTCTGGGGCCAACGTCCTGACTTTC. Amino acids: CASSLVGGISSGANVLTF.